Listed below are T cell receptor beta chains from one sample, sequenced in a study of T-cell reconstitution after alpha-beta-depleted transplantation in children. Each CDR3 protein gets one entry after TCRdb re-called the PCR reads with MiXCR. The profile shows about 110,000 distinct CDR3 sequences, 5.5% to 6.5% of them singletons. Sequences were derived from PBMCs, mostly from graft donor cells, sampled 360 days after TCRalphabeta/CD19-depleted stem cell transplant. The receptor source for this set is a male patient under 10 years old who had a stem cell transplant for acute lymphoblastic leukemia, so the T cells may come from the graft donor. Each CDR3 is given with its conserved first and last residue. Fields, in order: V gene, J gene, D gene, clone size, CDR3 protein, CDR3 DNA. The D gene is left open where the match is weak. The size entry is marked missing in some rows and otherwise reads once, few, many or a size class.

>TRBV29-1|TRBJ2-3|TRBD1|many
CSDWDSYTDTQYF
TGCAGCGACTGGGACAGCTACACAGATACGCAGTATTTT
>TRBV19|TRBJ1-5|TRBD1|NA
CASSRGQGLNQPQHF
TGTGCCAGTAGCAGGGGGCAAGGATTAAATCAGCCCCAGCATTTT
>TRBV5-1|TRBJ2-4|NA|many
CASSGSSPLAKNIQYF
TGCGCCAGCAGCGGATCTAGCCCCCTAGCCAAAAACATTCAGTACTTC
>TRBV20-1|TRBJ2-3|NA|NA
CSASDGGRSTDTHYF
TGCAGTGCTTCGGACGGCGGAAGGAGCACAGATACGCATTATTTT
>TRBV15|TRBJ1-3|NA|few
CATSPKRYGGNGNTIYF
TGTGCCACCAGCCCGAAGAGATATGGGGGCAACGGAAACACCATATATTTT
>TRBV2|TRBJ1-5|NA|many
CASSAPGYNQPQHF
TGTGCCAGCAGCGCCCCAGGGTATAATCAGCCCCAGCATTTT
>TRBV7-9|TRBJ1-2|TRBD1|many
CASSVIGSTGDGYTF
TGTGCCAGCAGCGTAATAGGATCGACAGGGGATGGCTACACCTTC
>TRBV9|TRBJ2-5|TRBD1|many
CASSGIGQGLGKETQYF
TGTGCCAGCAGCGGAATAGGACAGGGCTTAGGGAAAGAGACCCAGTACTTC
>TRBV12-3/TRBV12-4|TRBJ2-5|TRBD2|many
CASSGTSETQYF
TGTGCCAGCAGTGGGACTAGCGAGACCCAGTACTTC
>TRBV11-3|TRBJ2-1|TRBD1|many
CASSRDRAYNEQFF
TGTGCCAGCAGCCGGGACAGGGCATACAATGAGCAGTTCTTC
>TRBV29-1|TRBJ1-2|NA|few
CSVDLDYGYTF
TGCAGCGTTGACTTGGACTATGGCTACACCTTC